The next 19 T cell receptor beta chains were all read from a single sample in a study of blood T cell repertoires in COVID-19. Sequenced by immunoSEQ multiplex PCR; TCRdb stores in-frame clones only, minus some. The sample consists of 150,000 to 250,000 clones, roughly nine tenths of them appearing once. The sequencing sample was made of PBMCs or T cells enriched from blood (not recorded which). The receptor set was obtained from a woman aged 25 to 39 who had recovered from COVID-19.

This chain links TRBV7-6 with TRBJ2-5, with a possible D match to TRBD2 (6 bases). V lost 5 bases and J lost 2, with 15 bases in between. Per the germline V gene, CDR1 is SGHVS and CDR2 is FNYEAQ. This CDR3 has 15 residues. CDR3: CASSPTGLTQETQYF. For the CDR3, the DNA is TGTGCCAGCAGCCCAACGGGACTTACTCAAGAGACCCAGTACTTC.

Comments on this clone: One junction end does not reproduce the germline sequence, and a read error may be involved. V gene TRBV19 combines with J gene TRBJ2-1; D not resolved. This CDR3 is 14 amino acids long. The germline V gene encodes CDR1 LNHDA and CDR2 SQIVND (reference sequence). CDR3 DNA sequence: TGTGCCAGTAGTATAGAGGGCTCCCACAATGAGCAGTTCTTC. This translates into CASSIEGSHNEQFF.

J is TRBJ2-1 and V is TRBV4-3, with D perhaps matching TRBD2 (6 bases). This CDR3 has 17 residues. V lost 0 bases and J lost 7, with 19 bases in between. Germline-derived CDR1 and CDR2 are LGHNA and YSLEER. CDR3 loop: CASSQDWAGSSRNEQFF. As DNA, the CDR3 is TGCGCCAGCAGCCAAGATTGGGCGGGGAGTTCGCGTAATGAGCAGTTCTTC.

Details on this clone: This sample also contains other DNA sequences that code for the same CDR3. The chain joins TRBV7-2 to TRBJ2-6; 10 bases match TRBD2. The V segment lost 2 bases and the J segment 0 bases; nucleotides outside the gene matches: 1. Germline V CDR1 and CDR2: SGHTA, FQGNSA. CDR3 length: 17 amino acids. CDR3 amino acids: CASSLIAGGSGANVLTF. The CDR3 DNA sequence: TGTGCCAGCAGCTTAATAGCGGGGGGCTCTGGGGCCAACGTCCTGACTTTC.

The rearrangement joins TRBV7-2 to TRBJ1-4; D perhaps matches TRBD1 (5 bases). Germline values: CDR1 SGHTA, CDR2 FQGNSA. V was shortened by 5 bases and J by 6 bases, with 13 bases between the two germline ends. The CDR3 extends over 14 amino acids. CDR3 protein: CASSGKWGDEKLFF. The CDR3 nucleotides read TGTGCCAGCAGCGGGAAATGGGGGGATGAAAAACTGTTTTTT.

The chain links TRBV19 to TRBJ1-5; a possible D gene is TRBD1 (6 bases). Germline CDR1 and CDR2: LNHDA and SQIVND (reference sequence). The CDR3 extends over 16 amino acids. The germline V and J ends were trimmed by 4 bases and 0 bases, with 13 bases remaining between them. CDR3 residues: CASSTWTEYSNQPQHF. The CDR3 DNA sequence: TGTGCCAGTAGTACTTGGACAGAGTATAGCAATCAGCCCCAGCATTTT.

The V gene is TRBV30, the J gene TRBJ1-5, with no clear D. Deletions cut 0 bases from V and 0 bases from J, with 9 bases between. This CDR3 contains 15 residues. The germline gives CDR1 GTSNPN, CDR2 SVGIG (reference sequence). CDR3 sequence reads: CAWSVSQYSNQPQHF. The CDR3 DNA sequence: TGTGCCTGGAGTGTATCACAGTATAGCAATCAGCCCCAGCATTTT. The entire variable domain, with the rest obtained from reference TRBV30 and TRBJ1-5, is as follows: SQTIHQWPATLVQPVGSPLSLECTVEGTSNPNLYWYRQAAGRGLQLLFYSVGIGQISSEVPQNLSASRPQDRQFILSSKKLLLSDSGFYLCAWSVSQYSNQPQHFGDGTRLSIL.

The chain links TRBV6-5 to TRBJ2-7, with 9 bases lining up with TRBD1. CDR3 length: 14 amino acids. Germline values: CDR1 MNHEY, CDR2 SVGAGI. V was pared by 4 bases and J by 5 bases, with 6 bases of the junction left unmatched. The DNA of the CDR3 is TGTGCCAGCAGTTCGGGACAGGGAACCCACGAGCAGTACTTC. Protein product: CASSSGQGTHEQYF.

The chain is built from TRBV5-1 and TRBJ2-1; TRBD2 matches at 12 bases. CDR3 size: 15 residues. In germline, CDR1 is SGHRS, CDR2 YFSETQ. V dropped 0 bases and J dropped 8; count of bases not matched to a gene: 3. CDR3 loop: CASSLVLAGGDEQFF. CDR3 DNA: TGCGCCAGCAGCTTGGTGCTAGCGGGAGGGGATGAGCAGTTCTTC.

The chain couples TRBV10-1 to TRBJ2-7; 11 nucleotides align to TRBD2. The CDR3 is 16 residues long. With 9 bases clipped from V and 3 bases from J, the junction kept 13 bases outside the gene matches. CDR1 and CDR2 from the germline V gene are WNHNN and SYGVQD (reference sequence). The CDR3 nucleotides are TGCGCCAGATCGACTAGCGGGATTCTCCAGGGCTACGAGCAGTACTTC. Translated, it gives CARSTSGILQGYEQYF.

This chain uses TRBV11-3 with TRBJ2-7, with D possibly matching TRBD2 (6 bases). The V gene lost 5 bases and the J gene lost 2 bases, with 16 bases spanning the gap. The CDR3 sequence is 15 residues long. The germline V gene encodes CDR1 SGHNT and CDR2 YENEEA. The CDR3 sequence is CASSPSGRGPYEQYF. The CDR3 coding sequence is TGTGCCAGCAGCCCTTCCGGGAGAGGCCCCTACGAGCAGTACTTC.

The J gene is TRBJ1-2, the V gene TRBV6-4; TRBD1 aligns across 7 bases. V lost 2 bases, J lost 1 base, and 4 bases stayed unmatched. The CDR3 totals 15 residues. Germline V gives CDR1 MRHNA, CDR2 SNTAGT. The CDR3 region has the DNA TGTGCCAGCAGTGACAGGGGGCGAGGTAACTATGGCTACACCTTC. Translation gives CASSDRGRGNYGYTF.

This clone has only one observation. V is TRBV13 and J is TRBJ1-2; TRBD1 agrees at 8 bases. This CDR3 comprises 15 residues. After removal of 1 base from V and 7 bases from J, the junction contained 8 bases not matched to a gene. Per germline, CDR1 PRHDT and CDR2 FYEKMQ (reference sequence). CDR3 loop: CASSLVDRVLRGYTF. The CDR3, as DNA: TGTGCCAGCAGCTTAGTGGACAGGGTCCTGCGTGGCTACACCTTC.

The rearrangement joins TRBV27 to TRBJ1-2; 10 positions match TRBD1. Trimming removed 7 bases from V and 4 bases from J; junction bases left unmatched: 3. Germline values: CDR1 MNHEY, CDR2 SMNVEV (reference sequence). The CDR3 has 13 amino acids. CDR3 region: CASMGQGIYGYTF. The CDR3 nucleotides are TGTGCCAGCATGGGACAGGGGATCTATGGCTACACCTTC.

The V call is TRBV30, the J call TRBJ1-3; 7 nucleotides line up with TRBD1. Germline trimming cut 1 base from V and 0 bases from J; bases unmatched to any gene: 6. The CDR3 is 16 residues long. Germline values: CDR1 GTSNPN, CDR2 SVGIG (reference sequence). The CDR3: CAWSDAGTDSGNTIYF. DNA of the CDR3: TGTGCCTGGAGTGACGCGGGGACAGACTCTGGAAACACCATATATTTT.

The count of this clone is one. The V call is TRBV3-1 (or the pseudogene TRBV3-2), the J call TRBJ1-2; the match to TRBD1 covers 9 bases. The length of the CDR3 is 14 residues. Per the germline V gene, CDR1 is LGHDT and CDR2 is YNNKEL (reference sequence). V gave up 2 bases and J gave up 8 bases; unmatched junction bases: 6. Here the CDR3 reads CASSQTGGSHGYTF. The DNA for the CDR3 is TGTGCCAGCAGCCAAACAGGGGGCTCACACGGCTACACCTTC.

The CDR3 DNA follows: TGTGCCATCAGGGACTCTACGACCCCCAATGAGCAGTTCTTC. Encoded protein: CAIRDSTTPNEQFF. This chain connects TRBV10-3 to TRBJ2-1; TRBD2 is a possible D gene (5 bases). CDR1 is ENHRY and CDR2 is SYGVKD in the germline V gene. The V gene lost 6 bases and the J gene lost 6 bases, with 15 bases spanning the gap. This CDR3 spans 14 amino acids.

A few counts support this clone. This rearrangement joins TRBV20-1 to TRBJ2-7, with TRBD2 identical over 7 bases. Germline CDR1 and CDR2: DFQATT and SNEGSKA (reference sequence). V lost 3 bases and J lost 2; bases outside the gene matches: 10. This CDR3 region has 15 residues. The CDR3 protein is CSASPPWGGAYEQYF. The CDR3 nucleotides are TGCAGTGCTAGTCCTCCTTGGGGGGGGGCCTACGAGCAGTACTTC.

Ten or more counts support this clone. V usage is TRBV7-9 and J usage is TRBJ1-2; the match to TRBD1 covers 8 bases. The CDR3 sequence is 14 residues long. CDR1 and CDR2 from the germline V gene are SEHNR and FQNEAQ (reference sequence). The V and J ends lost 3 bases and 2 bases, in that order; junction bases with no gene match: 2. The CDR3 nucleotides read TGTGCCAGCAGCTTGACAGGGGCGAACTATGGCTACACCTTC. Its protein is CASSLTGANYGYTF. Full variable domain (missing parts from reference TRBV7-9 and TRBJ1-2): DTGVSQNPRHKITKRGQNVTFRCDPISEHNRLYWYRQTLGQGPEFLTYFQNEAQLEKSRLLSDRFSAERPKGSFSTLEIQRTEQGDSAMYLCASSLTGANYGYTFGSGTRLTVV.